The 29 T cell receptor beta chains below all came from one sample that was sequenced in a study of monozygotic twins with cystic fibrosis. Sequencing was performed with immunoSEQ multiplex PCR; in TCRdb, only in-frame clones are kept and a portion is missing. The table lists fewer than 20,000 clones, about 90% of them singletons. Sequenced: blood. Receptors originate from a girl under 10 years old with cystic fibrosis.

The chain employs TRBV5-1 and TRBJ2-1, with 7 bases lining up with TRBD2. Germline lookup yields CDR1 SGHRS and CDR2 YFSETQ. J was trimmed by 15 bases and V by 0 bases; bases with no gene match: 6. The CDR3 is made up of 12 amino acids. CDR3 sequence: CASSLVGTTLFF. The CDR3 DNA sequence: TGCGCCAGCAGCTTGGTTGGGACTACCTTGTTCTTC.

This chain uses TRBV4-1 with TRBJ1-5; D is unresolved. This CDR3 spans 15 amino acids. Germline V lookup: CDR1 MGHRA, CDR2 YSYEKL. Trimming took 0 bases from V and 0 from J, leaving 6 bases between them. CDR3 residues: CASSQEKSSNQPQHF. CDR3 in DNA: TGCGCCAGCAGCCAAGAGAAGAGTAGCAATCAGCCCCAGCATTTT.

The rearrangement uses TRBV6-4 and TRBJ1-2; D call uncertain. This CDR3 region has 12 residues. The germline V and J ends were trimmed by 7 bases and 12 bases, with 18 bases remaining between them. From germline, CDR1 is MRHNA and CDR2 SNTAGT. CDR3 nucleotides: TGTGCCAGCATCTTCCGCCGAAGAGCCAACACCTTC. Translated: CASIFRRRANTF.

CDR3 in amino acids: CASGDSRTDTQYF. As DNA, the CDR3 is TGTGCCAGCGGTGACAGCCGCACAGATACGCAGTATTTT. The chain has TRBV27 and TRBJ2-3; possibly TRBD1 for D (5 bases). This CDR3 is built from 13 residues. The germline gives CDR1 MNHEY, CDR2 SMNVEV (reference sequence). V was shortened by 8 bases and J by 1 base, with 10 bases between the two germline ends.

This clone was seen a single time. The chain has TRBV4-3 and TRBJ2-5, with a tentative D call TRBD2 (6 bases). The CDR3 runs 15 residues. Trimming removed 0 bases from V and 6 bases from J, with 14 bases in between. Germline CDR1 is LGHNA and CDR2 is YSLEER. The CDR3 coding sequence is TGCGCCAGCAGCCAAGACGGGACTTCGGGGCAGACCCAGTACTTC. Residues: CASSQDGTSGQTQYF.

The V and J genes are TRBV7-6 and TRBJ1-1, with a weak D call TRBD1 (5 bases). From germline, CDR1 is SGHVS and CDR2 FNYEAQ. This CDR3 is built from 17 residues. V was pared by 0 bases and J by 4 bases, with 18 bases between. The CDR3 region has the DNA TGTGCCAGCAGCTTAGCGACGGGTTCGGGGGTGATCACTGAAGCTTTCTTT. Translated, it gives CASSLATGSGVITEAFF.

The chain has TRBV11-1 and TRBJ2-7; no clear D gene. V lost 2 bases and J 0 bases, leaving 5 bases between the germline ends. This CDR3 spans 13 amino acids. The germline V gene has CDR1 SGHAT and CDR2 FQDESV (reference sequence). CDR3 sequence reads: CASSLTSSYEQYF. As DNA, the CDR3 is TGTGCCAGCAGCTTAACGAGCTCCTACGAGCAGTACTTC. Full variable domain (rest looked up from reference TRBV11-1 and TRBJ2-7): EAEVAQSPRYKITEKSQAVAFWCDPISGHATLYWYRQILGQGPELLVQFQDESVVDDSQLPKDRFSAERLKGVDSTLKIQPAELGDSAMYLCASSLTSSYEQYFGPGTRLTVT.

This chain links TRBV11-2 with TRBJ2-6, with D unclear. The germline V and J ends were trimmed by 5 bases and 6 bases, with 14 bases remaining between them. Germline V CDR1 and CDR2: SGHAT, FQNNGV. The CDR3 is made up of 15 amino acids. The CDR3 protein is CASSPVRSEANVLTF. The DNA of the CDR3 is TGTGCCAGCAGCCCAGTCCGCTCGGAGGCCAACGTCCTGACTTTC.

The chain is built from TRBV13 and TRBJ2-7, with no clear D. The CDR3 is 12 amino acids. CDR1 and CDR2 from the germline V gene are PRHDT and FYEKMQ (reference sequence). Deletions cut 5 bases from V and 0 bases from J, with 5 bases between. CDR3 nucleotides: TGTGCCAGCAGCCGGAGCTCCTACGAGCAGTACTTC. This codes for CASSRSSYEQYF.

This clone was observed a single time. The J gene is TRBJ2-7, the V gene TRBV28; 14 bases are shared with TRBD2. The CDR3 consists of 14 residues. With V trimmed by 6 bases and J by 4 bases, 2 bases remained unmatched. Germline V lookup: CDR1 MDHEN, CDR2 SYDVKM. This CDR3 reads CASRRLAGGYEQYF. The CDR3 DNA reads TGTGCCAGCAGAAGACTAGCGGGAGGGTACGAGCAGTACTTC.

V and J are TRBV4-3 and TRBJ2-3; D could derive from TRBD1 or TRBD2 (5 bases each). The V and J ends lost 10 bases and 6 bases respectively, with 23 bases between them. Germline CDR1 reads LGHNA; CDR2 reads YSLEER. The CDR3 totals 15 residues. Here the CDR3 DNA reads TGCGCCAAAAGATACGGGACGGAACATATGGATACGCAGTATTTT. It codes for CAKRYGTEHMDTQYF.

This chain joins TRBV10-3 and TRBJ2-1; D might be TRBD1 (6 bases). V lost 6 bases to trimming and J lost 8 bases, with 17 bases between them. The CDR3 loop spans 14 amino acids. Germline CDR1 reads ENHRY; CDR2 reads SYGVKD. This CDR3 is CAISALGQYHEQFF. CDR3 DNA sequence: TGTGCCATCAGCGCTCTCGGACAGTATCATGAGCAGTTCTTC.

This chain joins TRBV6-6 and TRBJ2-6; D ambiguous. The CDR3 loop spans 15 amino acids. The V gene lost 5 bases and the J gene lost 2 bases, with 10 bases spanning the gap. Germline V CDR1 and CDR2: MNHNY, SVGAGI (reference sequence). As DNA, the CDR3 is TGTGCCAGCAGTGCTAGGGTGGCTGGGGCCAACGTCCTGACTTTC. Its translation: CASSARVAGANVLTF.

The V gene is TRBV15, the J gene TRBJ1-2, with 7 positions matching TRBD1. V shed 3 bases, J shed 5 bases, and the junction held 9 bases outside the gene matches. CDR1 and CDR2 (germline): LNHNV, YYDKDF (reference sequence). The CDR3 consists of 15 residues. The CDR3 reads CATSSDEGARYGYTF. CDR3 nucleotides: TGTGCCACCAGCAGTGATGAGGGGGCGCGGTATGGCTACACCTTC.

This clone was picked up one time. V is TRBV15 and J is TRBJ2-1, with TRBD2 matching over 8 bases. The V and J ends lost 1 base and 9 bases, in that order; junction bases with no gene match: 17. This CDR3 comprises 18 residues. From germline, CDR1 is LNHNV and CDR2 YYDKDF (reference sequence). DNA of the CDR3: TGTGCCACCAGCAGAGGGGATAGCGGGGTGGCCTCCTTAGGTGAGCAGTTCTTC. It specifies CATSRGDSGVASLGEQFF.

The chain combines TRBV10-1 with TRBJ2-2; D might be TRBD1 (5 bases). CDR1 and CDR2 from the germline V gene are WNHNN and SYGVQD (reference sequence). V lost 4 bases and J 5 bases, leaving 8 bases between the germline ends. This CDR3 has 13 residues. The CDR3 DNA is TGCGCCAGCAGTGCTCCAGGGACCGGGGAGCTGTTTTTT. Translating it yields CASSAPGTGELFF.

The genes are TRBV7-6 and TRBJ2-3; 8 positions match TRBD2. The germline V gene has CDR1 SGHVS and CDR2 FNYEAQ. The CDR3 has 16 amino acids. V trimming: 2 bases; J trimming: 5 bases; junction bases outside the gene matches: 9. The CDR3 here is CASSLSSGRFGDTQYF. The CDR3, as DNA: TGTGCCAGCAGCTTATCCAGCGGGAGATTCGGAGATACGCAGTATTTT.

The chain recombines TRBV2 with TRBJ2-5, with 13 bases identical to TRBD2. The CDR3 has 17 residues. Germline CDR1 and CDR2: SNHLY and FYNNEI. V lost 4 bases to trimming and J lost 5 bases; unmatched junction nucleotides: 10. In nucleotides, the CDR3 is TGTGCCAGCAGTGCTCGACTAGCGGGGGGCGGACGGGAGACCCAGTACTTC. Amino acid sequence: CASSARLAGGGRETQYF.

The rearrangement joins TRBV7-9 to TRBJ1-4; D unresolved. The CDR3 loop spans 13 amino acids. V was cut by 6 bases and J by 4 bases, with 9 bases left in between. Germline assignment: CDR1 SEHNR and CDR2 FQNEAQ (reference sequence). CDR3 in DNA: TGTGCCAGCAGTCGAGGGTTTAATGAAAAACTGTTTTTT. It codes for CASSRGFNEKLFF.

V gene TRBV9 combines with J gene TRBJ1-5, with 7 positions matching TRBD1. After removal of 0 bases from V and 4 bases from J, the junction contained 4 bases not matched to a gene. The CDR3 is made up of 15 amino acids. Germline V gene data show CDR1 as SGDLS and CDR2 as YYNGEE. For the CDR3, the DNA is TGTGCCAGCAGCGTAGAAGGGGGCGCGAATCAGCCCCAGCATTTT. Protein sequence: CASSVEGGANQPQHF. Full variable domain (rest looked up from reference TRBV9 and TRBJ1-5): DSGVTQTPKHLITATGQRVTLRCSPRSGDLSVYWYQQSLDQGLQFLIQYYNGEERAKGNILERFSAQQFPDLHSELNLSSLELGDSALYFCASSVEGGANQPQHFGDGTRLSIL.

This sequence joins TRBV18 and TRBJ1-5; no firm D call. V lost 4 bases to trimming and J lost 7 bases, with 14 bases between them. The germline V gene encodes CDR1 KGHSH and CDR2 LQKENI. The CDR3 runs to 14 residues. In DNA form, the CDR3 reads TGTGCCAGCTCACGGATGGATGTCGGGCAGCCCCAGCATTTT. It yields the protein CASSRMDVGQPQHF.

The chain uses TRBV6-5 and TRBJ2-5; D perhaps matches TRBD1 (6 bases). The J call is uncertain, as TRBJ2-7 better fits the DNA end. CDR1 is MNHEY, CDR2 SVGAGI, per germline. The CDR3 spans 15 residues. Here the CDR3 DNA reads TGTGCCAGCAGCCGAACAGCGACCGGACAGTACGAGCAGTACTTC. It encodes CASSRTATGQYEQYF.

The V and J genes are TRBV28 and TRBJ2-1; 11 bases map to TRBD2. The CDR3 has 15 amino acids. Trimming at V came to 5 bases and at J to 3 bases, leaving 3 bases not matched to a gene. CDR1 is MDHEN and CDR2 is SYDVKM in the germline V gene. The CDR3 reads CASSPTSGDYNEQFF. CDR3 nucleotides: TGTGCCAGCAGTCCGACTAGCGGGGACTACAATGAGCAGTTCTTC.

The CDR3 here is CASSLSNPGIPMSTEAFF. The CDR3, as DNA: TGTGCCAGCAGTTTATCGAACCCTGGGATCCCCATGAGTACTGAAGCTTTCTTT. This chain links TRBV27 with TRBJ1-1; D gene uncertain. V was clipped by 0 bases and J by 5 bases, with 22 bases between them. Per germline, CDR1 MNHEY and CDR2 SMNVEV (reference sequence). The CDR3 consists of 18 residues.

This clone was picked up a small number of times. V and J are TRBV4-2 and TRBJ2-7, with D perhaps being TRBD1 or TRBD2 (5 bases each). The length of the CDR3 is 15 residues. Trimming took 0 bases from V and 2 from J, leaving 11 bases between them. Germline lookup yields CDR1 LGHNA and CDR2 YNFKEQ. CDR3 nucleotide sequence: TGTGCCAGCAGCCAAGAGGGGGACGGTACCTACGAGCAGTACTTC. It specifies CASSQEGDGTYEQYF.

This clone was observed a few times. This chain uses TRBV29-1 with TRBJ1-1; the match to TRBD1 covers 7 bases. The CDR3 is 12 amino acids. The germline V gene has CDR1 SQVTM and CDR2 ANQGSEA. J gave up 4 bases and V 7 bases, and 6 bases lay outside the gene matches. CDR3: CSGAGQPTEAFF. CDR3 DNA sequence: TGCAGCGGGGCGGGACAGCCCACTGAAGCTTTCTTT.

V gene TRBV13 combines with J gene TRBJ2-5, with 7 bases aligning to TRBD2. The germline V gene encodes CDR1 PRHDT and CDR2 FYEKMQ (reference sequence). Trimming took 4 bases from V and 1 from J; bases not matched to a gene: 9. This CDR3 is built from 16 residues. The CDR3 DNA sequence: TGTGCCAGCAGCTCGGGCCGGGGGGTCTTCCAAGAGACCCAGTACTTC. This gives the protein CASSSGRGVFQETQYF.

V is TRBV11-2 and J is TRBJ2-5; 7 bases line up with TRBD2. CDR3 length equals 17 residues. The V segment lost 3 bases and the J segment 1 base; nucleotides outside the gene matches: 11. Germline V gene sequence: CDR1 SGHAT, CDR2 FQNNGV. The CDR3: CASSFRGTIEGQETQYF. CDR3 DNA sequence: TGTGCCAGCAGCTTCCGAGGGACTATAGAGGGCCAAGAGACCCAGTACTTC.

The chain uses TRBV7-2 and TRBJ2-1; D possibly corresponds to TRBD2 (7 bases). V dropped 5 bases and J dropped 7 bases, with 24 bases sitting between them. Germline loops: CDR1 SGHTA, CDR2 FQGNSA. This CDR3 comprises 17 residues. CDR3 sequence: CASSPRGAGLKGNEQFF. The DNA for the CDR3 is TGTGCCAGCAGCCCCCGGGGGGCGGGCCTCAAGGGGAATGAGCAGTTCTTC.